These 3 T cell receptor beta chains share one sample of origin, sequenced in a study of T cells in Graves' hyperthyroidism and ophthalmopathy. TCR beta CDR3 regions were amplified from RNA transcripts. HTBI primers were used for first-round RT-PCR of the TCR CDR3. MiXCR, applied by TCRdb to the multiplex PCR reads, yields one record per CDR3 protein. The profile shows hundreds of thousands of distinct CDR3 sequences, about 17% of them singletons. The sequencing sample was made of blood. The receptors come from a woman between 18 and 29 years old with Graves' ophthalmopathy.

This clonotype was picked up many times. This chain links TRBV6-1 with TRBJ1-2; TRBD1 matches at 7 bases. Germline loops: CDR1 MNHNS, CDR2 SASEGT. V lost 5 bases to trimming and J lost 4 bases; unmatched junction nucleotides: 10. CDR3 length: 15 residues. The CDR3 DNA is TGTGCCAGCAGTCCTCGACAGGGATGGGGCTATGGCTACACCTTC. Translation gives CASSPRQGWGYGYTF.

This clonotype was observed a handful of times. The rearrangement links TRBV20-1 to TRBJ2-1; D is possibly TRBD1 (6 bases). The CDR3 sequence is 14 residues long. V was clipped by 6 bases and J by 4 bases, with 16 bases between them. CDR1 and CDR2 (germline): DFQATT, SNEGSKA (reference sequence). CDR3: CSASQGLPYNEQFF. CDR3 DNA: TGCAGTGCCTCCCAGGGGCTACCTTACAATGAGCAGTTCTTC.

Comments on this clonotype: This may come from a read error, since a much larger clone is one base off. CDR3 nucleotides: TGTGCCATCAGAACCGGGACAGACACTACTAACTACGAGCAGCACTTC. Translation gives CAIRTGTDTTNYEQHF. The V and J genes are TRBV10-3 and TRBJ2-7; TRBD1 aligns across 7 bases. The CDR3 totals 16 residues. From germline, CDR1 is ENHRY and CDR2 SYGVKD.